This T cell receptor beta chain was captured in a study of OX40 agonist ivuxolimab in advanced cancers. Looking at the study overall: Patients in the trial were receiving intravenous ivuxolimab every 2 weeks, at doses of 0.01 to 10 mg/kg.

Data came from immunoSEQ multiplex PCR; TCRdb stores just in-frame clones and leaves some out. The top ten hold 40% to 55% of the sample, which has about 25,000 clones, approximately 86% seen once. This receptor was taken from an adult with an advanced solid tumor such as melanoma, head and neck, liver or kidney cancer. The sample was CD4+ or CD8+ T cells sorted from blood, taken in a trial of the OX40 agonist ivuxolimab.

The CDR3 here is CASSIEGVMQYF. The CDR3 DNA sequence: TGTGCCAGTAGTATAGAGGGGGTTATGCAGTATTTT. This chain joins TRBV19 and TRBJ2-3; either TRBD1 or TRBD2 may supply D (5 bases each). The CDR3 spans 12 residues. The germline V gene has CDR1 LNHDA and CDR2 SQIVND (reference sequence). The V end lost 0 bases, the J end lost 11 bases, and 9 bases lay between the germline ends. Supplemented by reference TRBV19 and TRBJ2-3, the full variable domain reads DGGITQSPKYLFRKEGQNVTLSCEQNLNHDAMYWYRQDPGQGLRLIYYSQIVNDFQKGDIAEGYSVSREKKESFPLTVTSAQKNPTAFYLCASSIEGVMQYFGPGTRLTVL.